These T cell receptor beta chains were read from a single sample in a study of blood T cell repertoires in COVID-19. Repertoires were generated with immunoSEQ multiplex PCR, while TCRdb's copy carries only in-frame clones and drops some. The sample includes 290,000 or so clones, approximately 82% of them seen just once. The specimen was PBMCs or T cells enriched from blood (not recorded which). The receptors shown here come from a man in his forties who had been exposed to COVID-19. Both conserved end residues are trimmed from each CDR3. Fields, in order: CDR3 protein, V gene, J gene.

ASSALWESYGYT	TRBV5-5	TRBJ1-2
AWSEGAYNEQF	TRBV30	TRBJ2-1
ASSQASGSEETQY	TRBV3-1/TRBV3-2	TRBJ2-5
ASKRTGGLGQY	TRBV6-5	TRBJ2-7
AISDRQGDQPQH	TRBV10-3	TRBJ1-5
ASDKGGRGLQPQH	TRBV4-2	TRBJ1-5
ASSVESTSDSYEQY	TRBV9	TRBJ2-7
AWNFVTGELF	TRBV30	TRBJ2-2
AITGAGNTIY	TRBV10-3	TRBJ1-3
ASSSPRGRPGEQY	TRBV4-2	TRBJ2-7
ASTPLAGPTDTQY	TRBV3-1/TRBV3-2	TRBJ2-3
ASSLVGGDEQY	TRBV5-6	TRBJ2-7
ASSTGVNTEAF	TRBV7-3	TRBJ1-1
SASADTGELF	TRBV20-1	TRBJ2-2
ASRGLATYEQY	TRBV7-9	TRBJ2-7
ASKTLLTGGVRETQY	TRBV10-1	TRBJ2-5
ASSQDADSYNEQF	TRBV4-2	TRBJ2-1
ASSQSRVEQF	TRBV14	TRBJ2-1
ASRFEGSSTDTQY	TRBV5-1	TRBJ2-3
ASSFQGGRAETQY	TRBV7-7	TRBJ2-5
ASSQVMSGGTSGPVTQY	TRBV4-2	TRBJ2-3
ASSPVQGLYEQY	TRBV7-9	TRBJ2-7
ASSLLGGEYNEQF	TRBV7-6	TRBJ2-1